This T cell receptor (beta chain) was obtained from a study of T cell responses to AZD1222 COVID-19 vaccine. Study conclusions and caveats: Regions left unmutated in variants are reportedly the target of nearly half of spike-specific TCRs. There were vaccine-associated CD4 TCRs across spike, dominant at 160-218 and 743-854. Clonal diversity was possibly underestimated; the donors were predominantly white British and more often female.

CDR1 is LNHDA and CDR2 is SQIVND in the germline V gene (reference sequence). This CDR3 contains 14 residues. V lost 6 bases and J lost 3, with 12 bases in between. Only in-frame clones appear in the TCRdb table, and some are missing; sequencing was by immunoSEQ multiplex PCR. The sample has more than 95,000 clones; around nine tenths are singletons. This clone was detected only a few times. Its antigen is not identified. The J gene is TRBJ1-5, the V gene TRBV19; TRBD1 might be the D (6 bases). The receptor was derived from an adult in good health. The sample here was peripheral blood, taken on day 0 of AZD1222 vaccination. CDR3 loop: CASRPTGINQPQHF. The CDR3 nucleotides read TGTGCCAGTAGACCGACAGGAATCAATCAGCCCCAGCATTTT.